This T cell receptor beta chain came from a study of siplizumab effects on memory and regulatory T cells. Study-wide points: A significant reduction in alloreactive sequences traceable to unstimulated CD4+ memory cells was produced by siplizumab. Naive or memory phenotype was unassignable for roughly 75-97% of proliferating CD4+ or CD8+ clones.

Assays were performed on roughly 10^5 TCR templates per sample. Measured with immunoSEQ multiplex PCR; TCRdb has only the in-frame clones, and not every one. The sample has tens of thousands of clones; approximately 90% are singletons. With regard to this clone: Its target is not known.

This TCR derives from a human donor in good health. The sample was Tregs sorted from blood.

The CDR3 spells CASSPLGRGNPGELFF. The CDR3 DNA sequence: TGTGCCAGCAGCCCTTTGGGGAGGGGCAACCCCGGGGAGCTGTTTTTT. The J gene is TRBJ2-2, the V gene TRBV7-2, with 7 bases fitting TRBD2. The germline V gene has CDR1 SGHTA and CDR2 FQGNSA. V shed 5 bases, J shed 6 bases, and the junction held 12 bases outside the gene matches. This CDR3 is 16 amino acids long.